This TCR beta chain was sequenced in a study of blood T cell repertoires in COVID-19. Across the whole study: Acute and convalescent COVID-19 samples came from the United States, Italy and Spain. Nucleic acid was either cDNA or gDNA, and it came from T cells, B-cell-depleted T cells, or PBMCs.

As concerns this clone: The junction departs from germline at one end; a sequencing error may be responsible.

CDR3 length: 12 residues. Germline-derived CDR1 and CDR2 are SGHVS and FNYEAQ. In the original workflow: For nucleated cells, counts were estimated from reference gene primer amplification. Sequenced by immunoSEQ multiplex PCR; TCRdb stores in-frame clones only, minus some. Clone size and the V and J calls come from that table; the DNA yielded D and trimming. The sample includes about 270,000 clones, about 87% of them seen just once. Sequenced: peripheral blood. The V call is TRBV7-6, the J call TRBJ1-3, with TRBD1 matching 7 bases. The receptor comes from a man aged 55 to 70 who had recovered from COVID-19. CDR3: CASSDPLGQQHF. DNA for the CDR3: TGTGCCAGCAGCGATCCGTTGGGACAGCAACATTTT.